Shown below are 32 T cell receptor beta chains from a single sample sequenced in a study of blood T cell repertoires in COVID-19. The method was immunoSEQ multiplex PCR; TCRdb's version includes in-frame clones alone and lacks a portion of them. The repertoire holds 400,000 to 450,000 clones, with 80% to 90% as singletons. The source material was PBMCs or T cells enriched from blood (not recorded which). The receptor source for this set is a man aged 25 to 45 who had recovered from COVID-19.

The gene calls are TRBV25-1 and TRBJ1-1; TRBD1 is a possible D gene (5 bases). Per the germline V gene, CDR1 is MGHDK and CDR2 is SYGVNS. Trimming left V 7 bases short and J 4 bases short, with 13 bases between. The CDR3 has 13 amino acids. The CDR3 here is CASTRGGGTEAFF. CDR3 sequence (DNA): TGTGCCAGCACCCGTGGGGGGGGCACTGAAGCTTTCTTT.

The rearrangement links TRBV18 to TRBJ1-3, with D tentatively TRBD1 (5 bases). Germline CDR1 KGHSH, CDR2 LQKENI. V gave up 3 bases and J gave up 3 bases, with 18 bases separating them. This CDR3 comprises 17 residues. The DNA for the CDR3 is TGTGCCAGCTCACCGGGCAGGGAAGGTATATTTGGAAACACCATATATTTT. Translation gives CASSPGREGIFGNTIYF.

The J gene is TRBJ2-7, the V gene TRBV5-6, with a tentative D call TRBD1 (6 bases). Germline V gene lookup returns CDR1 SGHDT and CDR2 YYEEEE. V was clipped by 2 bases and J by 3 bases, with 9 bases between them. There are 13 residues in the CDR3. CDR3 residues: CASSFQGNYEQYF. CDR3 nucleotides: TGTGCCAGCAGCTTTCAGGGGAACTACGAGCAGTACTTC.

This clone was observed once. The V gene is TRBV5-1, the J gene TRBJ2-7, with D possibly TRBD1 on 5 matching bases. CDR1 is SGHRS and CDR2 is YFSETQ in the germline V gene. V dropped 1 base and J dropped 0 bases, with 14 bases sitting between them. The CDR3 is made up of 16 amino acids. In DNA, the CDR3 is TGCGCCAGCAGCTTGTTTGGGGCCCCGAACTCCTACGAGCAGTACTTC. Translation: CASSLFGAPNSYEQYF.

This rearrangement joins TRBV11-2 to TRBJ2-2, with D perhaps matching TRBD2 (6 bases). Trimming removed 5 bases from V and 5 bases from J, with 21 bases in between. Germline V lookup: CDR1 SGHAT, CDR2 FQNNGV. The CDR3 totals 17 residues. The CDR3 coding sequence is TGTGCCAGCAGCGGAAAGAACAGGATCGCGGGGACCGGGGAGCTGTTTTTT. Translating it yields CASSGKNRIAGTGELFF.

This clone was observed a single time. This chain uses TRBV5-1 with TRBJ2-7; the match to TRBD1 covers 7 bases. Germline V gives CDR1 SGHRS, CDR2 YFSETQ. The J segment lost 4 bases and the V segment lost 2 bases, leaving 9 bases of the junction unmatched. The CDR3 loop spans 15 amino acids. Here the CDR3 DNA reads TGCGCCAGCAGCTTTAACACAGGGGCTCCGTACGAGCAGTACTTC. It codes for CASSFNTGAPYEQYF.

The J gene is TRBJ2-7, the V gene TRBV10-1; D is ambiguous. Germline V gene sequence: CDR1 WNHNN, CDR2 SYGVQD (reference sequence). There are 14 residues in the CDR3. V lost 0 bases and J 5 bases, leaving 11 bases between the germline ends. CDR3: CASSESNPSNEQYF. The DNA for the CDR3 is TGCGCCAGCAGTGAGTCGAATCCCTCTAACGAGCAGTACTTC.

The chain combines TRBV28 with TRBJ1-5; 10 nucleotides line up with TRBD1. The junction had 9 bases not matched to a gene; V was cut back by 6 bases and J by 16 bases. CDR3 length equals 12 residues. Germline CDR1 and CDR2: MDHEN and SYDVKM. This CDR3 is CASRPTGGAPHF. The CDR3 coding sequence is TGTGCCAGCAGACCGACAGGGGGCGCACCCCATTTT.

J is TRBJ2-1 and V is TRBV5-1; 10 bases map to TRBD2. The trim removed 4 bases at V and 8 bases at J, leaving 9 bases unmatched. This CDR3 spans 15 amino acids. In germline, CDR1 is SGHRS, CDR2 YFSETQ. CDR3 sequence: CASSLGLAERYEQFF. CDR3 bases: TGCGCCAGCAGCCTCGGACTAGCGGAACGGTATGAGCAGTTCTTC.

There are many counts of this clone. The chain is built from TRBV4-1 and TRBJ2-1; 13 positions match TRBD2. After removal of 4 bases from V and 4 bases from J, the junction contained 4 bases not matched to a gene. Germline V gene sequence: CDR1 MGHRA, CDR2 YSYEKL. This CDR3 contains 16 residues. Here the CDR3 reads CASSRGTSGDYNEQFF. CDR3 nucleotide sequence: TGCGCCAGCAGCCGGGGGACTAGCGGGGATTACAATGAGCAGTTCTTC.

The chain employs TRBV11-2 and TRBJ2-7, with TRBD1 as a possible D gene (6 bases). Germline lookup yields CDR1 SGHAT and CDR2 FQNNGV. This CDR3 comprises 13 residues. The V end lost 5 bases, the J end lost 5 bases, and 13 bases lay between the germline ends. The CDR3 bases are TGTGCCAGCAGCCTTGGGACAATTAACGAGCAGTACTTC. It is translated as CASSLGTINEQYF.

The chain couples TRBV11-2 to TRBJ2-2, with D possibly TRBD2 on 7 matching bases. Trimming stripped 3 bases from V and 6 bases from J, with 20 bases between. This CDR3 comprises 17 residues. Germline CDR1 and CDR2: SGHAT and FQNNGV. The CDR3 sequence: CASSFTVGTGRAGELFF. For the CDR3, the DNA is TGTGCCAGCAGCTTTACGGTGGGAACAGGGAGGGCCGGGGAGCTGTTTTTT.

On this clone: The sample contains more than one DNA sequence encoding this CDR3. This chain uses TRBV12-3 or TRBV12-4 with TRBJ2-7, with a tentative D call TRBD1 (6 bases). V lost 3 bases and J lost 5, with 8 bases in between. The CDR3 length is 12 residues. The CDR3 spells CASSLYRDEQYF. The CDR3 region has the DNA TGTGCCAGCAGTTTGTACAGGGACGAGCAGTACTTC.

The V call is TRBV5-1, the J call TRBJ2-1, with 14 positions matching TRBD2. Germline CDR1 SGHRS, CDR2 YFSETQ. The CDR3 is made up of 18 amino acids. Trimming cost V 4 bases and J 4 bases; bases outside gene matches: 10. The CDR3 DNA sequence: TGCGCCAGCAGCACCTCGACTAGCGGGAGGGCCCCTTACAATGAGCAGTTCTTC. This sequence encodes CASSTSTSGRAPYNEQFF.

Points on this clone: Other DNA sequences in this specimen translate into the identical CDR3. The CDR3 DNA is TGTGCCAGCAGCGTAGGTAGCGCTAGCTCCTACGAGCAGTACTTC. As protein: CASSVGSASSYEQYF. The J gene is TRBJ2-7, the V gene TRBV9; a weak D match, TRBD2 (5 bases). V dropped 0 bases and J dropped 0 bases, with 10 bases sitting between them. The length of the CDR3 is 15 residues. Germline V lookup: CDR1 SGDLS, CDR2 YYNGEE.

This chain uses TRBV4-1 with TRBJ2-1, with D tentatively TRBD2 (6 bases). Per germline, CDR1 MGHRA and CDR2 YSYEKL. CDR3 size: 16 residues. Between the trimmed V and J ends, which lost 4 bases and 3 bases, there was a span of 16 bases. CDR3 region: CASSLAGRRDYNEQFF. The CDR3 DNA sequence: TGCGCCAGCAGCCTAGCCGGCAGGCGGGACTACAATGAGCAGTTCTTC.

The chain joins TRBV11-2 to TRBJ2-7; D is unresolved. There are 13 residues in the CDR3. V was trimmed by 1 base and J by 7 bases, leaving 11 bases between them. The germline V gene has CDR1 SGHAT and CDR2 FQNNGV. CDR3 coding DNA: TGTGCCAGCAGCTTAGTTGACTTCGGGGAGCAGTACTTC. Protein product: CASSLVDFGEQYF. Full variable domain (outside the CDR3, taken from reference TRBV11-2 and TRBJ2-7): EAGVAQSPRYKIIEKRQSVAFWCNPISGHATLYWYQQILGQGPKLLIQFQNNGVVDDSQLPKDRFSAERLKGVDSTLKIQPAKLEDSAVYLCASSLVDFGEQYFGPGTRLTVT.

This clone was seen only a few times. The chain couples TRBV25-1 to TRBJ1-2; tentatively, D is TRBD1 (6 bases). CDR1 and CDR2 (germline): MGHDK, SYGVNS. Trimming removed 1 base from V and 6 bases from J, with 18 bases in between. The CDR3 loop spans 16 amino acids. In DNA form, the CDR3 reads TGTGCCAGCAGTGAATTCCCTTCAGGGGCGTCTGATGGCTACACCTTC. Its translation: CASSEFPSGASDGYTF.

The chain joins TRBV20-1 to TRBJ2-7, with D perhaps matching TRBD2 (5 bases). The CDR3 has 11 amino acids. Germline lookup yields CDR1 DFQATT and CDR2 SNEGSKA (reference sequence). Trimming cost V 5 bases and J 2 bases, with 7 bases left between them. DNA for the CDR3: TGCAGTGCTGAGGGAACCTACGAGCAGTACTTC. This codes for CSAEGTYEQYF.

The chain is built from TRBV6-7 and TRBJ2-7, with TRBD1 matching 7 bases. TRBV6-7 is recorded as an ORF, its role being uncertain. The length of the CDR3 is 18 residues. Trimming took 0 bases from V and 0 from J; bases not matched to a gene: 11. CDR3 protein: CASSYSGFMDRNSYEQYF. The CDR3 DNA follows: TGTGCCAGCAGTTACTCTGGCTTCATGGACAGGAACTCCTACGAGCAGTACTTC.

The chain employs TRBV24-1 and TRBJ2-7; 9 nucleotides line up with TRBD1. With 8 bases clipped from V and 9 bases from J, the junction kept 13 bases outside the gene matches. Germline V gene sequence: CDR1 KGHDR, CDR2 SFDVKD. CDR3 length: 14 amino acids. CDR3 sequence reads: CATTLRDRVNAQYF. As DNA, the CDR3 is TGTGCCACCACCCTCCGGGACAGGGTTAATGCGCAGTACTTC.

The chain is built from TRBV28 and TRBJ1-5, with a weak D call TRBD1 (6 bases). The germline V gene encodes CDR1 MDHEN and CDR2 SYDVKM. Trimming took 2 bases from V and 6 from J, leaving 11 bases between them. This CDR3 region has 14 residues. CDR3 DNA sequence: TGTGCCAGCAGTTTAGGGGGGGCGGGTCAGCCCCAGCATTTT. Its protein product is CASSLGGAGQPQHF. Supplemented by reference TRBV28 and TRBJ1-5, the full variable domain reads DVKVTQSSRYLVKRTGEKVFLECVQDMDHENMFWYRQDPGLGLRLIYFSYDVKMKEKGDIPEGYSVSREKKERFSLILESASTNQTSMYLCASSLGGAGQPQHFGDGTRLSIL.

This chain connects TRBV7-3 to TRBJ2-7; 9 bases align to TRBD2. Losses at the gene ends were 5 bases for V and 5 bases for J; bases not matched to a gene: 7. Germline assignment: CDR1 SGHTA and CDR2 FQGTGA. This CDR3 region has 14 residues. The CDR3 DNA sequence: TGTGCCAGCAGCCCCGCGGGAGGGAACCACGAGCAGTACTTC. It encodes CASSPAGGNHEQYF.

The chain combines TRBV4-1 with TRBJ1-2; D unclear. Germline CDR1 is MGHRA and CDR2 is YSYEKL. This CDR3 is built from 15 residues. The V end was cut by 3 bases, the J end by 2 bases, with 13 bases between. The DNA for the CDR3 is TGCGCCAGCAGCCAGGACTCCCTGGGAAACTATGGCTACACCTTC. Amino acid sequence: CASSQDSLGNYGYTF.

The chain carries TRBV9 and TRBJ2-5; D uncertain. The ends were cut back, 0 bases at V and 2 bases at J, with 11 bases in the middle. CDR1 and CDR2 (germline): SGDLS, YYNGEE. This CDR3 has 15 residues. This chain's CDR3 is CASSVAVGQQETQYF. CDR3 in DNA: TGTGCCAGCAGCGTAGCCGTTGGGCAACAAGAGACCCAGTACTTC. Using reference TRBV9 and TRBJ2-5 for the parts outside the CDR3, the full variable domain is DSGVTQTPKHLITATGQRVTLRCSPRSGDLSVYWYQQSLDQGLQFLIQYYNGEERAKGNILERFSAQQFPDLHSELNLSSLELGDSALYFCASSVAVGQQETQYFGPGTRLLVL.

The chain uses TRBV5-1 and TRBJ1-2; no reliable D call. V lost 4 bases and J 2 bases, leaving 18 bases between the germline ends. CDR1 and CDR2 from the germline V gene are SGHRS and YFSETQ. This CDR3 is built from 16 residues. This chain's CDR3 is CASSLDGSGWNYGYTF. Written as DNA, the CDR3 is TGCGCCAGCAGCCTAGACGGATCCGGGTGGAACTATGGCTACACCTTC.

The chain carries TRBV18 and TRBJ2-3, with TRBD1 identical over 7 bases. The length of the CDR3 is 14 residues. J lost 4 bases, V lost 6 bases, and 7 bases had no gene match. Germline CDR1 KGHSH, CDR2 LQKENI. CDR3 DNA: TGTGCCAGCTCCCCGAGCCAGGGGGCAGATACGCAGTATTTT. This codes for CASSPSQGADTQYF.

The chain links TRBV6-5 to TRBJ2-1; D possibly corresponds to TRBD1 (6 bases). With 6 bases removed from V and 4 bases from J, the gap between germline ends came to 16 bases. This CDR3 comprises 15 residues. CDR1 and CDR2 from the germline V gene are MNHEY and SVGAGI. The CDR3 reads CASSLRQVVYNEQFF. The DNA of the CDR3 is TGTGCCAGCAGCCTTCGACAGGTGGTATACAATGAGCAGTTCTTC.

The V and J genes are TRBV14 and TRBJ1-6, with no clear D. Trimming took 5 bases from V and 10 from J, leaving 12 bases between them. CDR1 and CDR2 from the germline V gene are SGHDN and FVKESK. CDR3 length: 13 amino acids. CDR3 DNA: TGTGCCAGCAGCTCCCGGGAAATGTCACCCCTCCACTTT. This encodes CASSSREMSPLHF.

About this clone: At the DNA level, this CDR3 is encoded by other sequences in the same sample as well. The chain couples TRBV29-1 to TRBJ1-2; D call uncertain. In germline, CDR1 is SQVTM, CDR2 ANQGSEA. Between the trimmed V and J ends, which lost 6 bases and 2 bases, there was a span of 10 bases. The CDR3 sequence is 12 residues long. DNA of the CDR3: TGCAGCGTGCTGACTGAGAACTATGGCTACACCTTC. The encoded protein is CSVLTENYGYTF.

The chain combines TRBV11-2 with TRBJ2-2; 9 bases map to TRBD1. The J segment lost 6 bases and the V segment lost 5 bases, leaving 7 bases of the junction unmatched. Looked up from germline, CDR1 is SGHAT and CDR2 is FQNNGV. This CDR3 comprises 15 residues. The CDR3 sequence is CASSLRDREAGELFF. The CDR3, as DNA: TGTGCCAGCAGCCTACGGGACAGGGAGGCCGGGGAGCTGTTTTTT. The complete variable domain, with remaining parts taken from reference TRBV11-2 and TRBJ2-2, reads EAGVAQSPRYKIIEKRQSVAFWCNPISGHATLYWYQQILGQGPKLLIQFQNNGVVDDSQLPKDRFSAERLKGVDSTLKIQPAKLEDSAVYLCASSLRDREAGELFFGEGSRLTVL.

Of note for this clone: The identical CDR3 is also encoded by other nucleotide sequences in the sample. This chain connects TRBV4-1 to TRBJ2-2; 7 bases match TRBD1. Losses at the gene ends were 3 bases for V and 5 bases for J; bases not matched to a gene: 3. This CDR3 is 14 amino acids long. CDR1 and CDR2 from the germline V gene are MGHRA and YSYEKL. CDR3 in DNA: TGCGCCAGCAGCCAGGGCAGGGGGACCGGGGAGCTGTTTTTT. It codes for CASSQGRGTGELFF.